This T cell receptor (beta chain) was observed in a study of T-cell memory formation after mild COVID-19 listed by TCRdb under 2021. For the study in its entirety: TCR sequence clusters from the two donors were largely donor specific. In two donors, T-cell clones that expanded and contracted after mild COVID-19 were followed by sequencing TCRalpha and TCRbeta repertoires longitudinally. The cohort was made up of two young adult volunteers, one female and one male, who were previously healthy. Study-wide conclusions, independent of this receptor: The study included only a couple of mild cases, and larger cohorts that include severe cases with pre-infection samples were judged to be necessary. Some responding clones were found in pre-infection memory, which suggests that pre-existing cross-reactive memory T cells took part in the SARS-CoV-2 response. Clones that contracted from day 15 to 85 showed balanced CD4/CD8 phenotypes, whereas a second wave of clones that expanded from day 15 to 37 leaned towards CD4+. SARS-CoV-2 specificity of the second-wave clones peaking on day 37 was not confirmed. Contracting CD4+ clones were located mainly in the CM and EM memory subsets, whereas CD8+ clones were found to be enriched in EMRA.

Taken from the germline V gene, the CDR1 and CDR2 loops are SNHLY and FYNNEI. Spanning cysteine to phenylalanine, the CDR3 consists of 15 amino acids. Just the 45-base CDR3 DNA is kept, in frame starting at base 1. In this sample, this clonotype turned up a few times. No cognate antigen has been identified for it. No base-level quality is on record; no much larger clone is a single base apart. TCRdb lists the instrument as Illumina NovaSeq 6000. cDNA libraries for TCRalpha and TCRbeta were prepared by 5'RACE using constant-segment primers, with sample barcodes and unique molecular identifiers added. RNA was extracted from every sample with Trizol reagent. Library amplification was performed in two PCR steps, and a second sample barcode and Illumina TruSeq adapters were introduced in the second step. The libraries were sequenced on an Illumina NovaSeq using 2 x 150 bp paired-end reads. The authors processed their data as follows. Reads were demultiplexed and collapsed into UMI-guided consensus sequences with migec v1.2.7. Using mixcr v2.1.11, UMI consensuses were aligned to TRA and TRB V and J templates and then assembled into clonotypes. A clonotype was counted as expanded or contracted only when both edgeR and NoisET called the clonotype significant, with the noise models trained on biological replicates. For edgeR calls, a false discovery rate-adjusted p below 0.01 and a log2 fold-change threshold of 1 were applied. As an exploratory analysis of dynamics, max-normalized trajectories of the 1000 most abundant clonotypes were examined with PCA combined with hierarchical clustering. Each responding clone was given a CD4 or CD8 phenotype based on the CD4+ and CD8+ repertoires, which had been sequenced separately. TCRdb itself trimmed the public reads at Q25 with fastp, ran MiXCR and retained productive beta chains. Here each entry gathers all rows of one CDR3 protein and keeps the most common genes and DNA. TCRdb, rather than the study authors, made the V and J calls. The sample table records fewer than 650,000 distinct CDR3 sequences; about a fifth of these occur just once. Roughly 9.1% of the sample comes from the top ten.

PBMCs were isolated by Ficoll-Paque density gradient centrifugation. The sequence was collected from an adult woman who had mild COVID-19 (a few samples of this study predate the infection). The sample titles of this study are shuffled in the database, so cell type and time point are left out; the donor was told from shared clones. The sequenced sample consisted of PBMCs or a T cell subset sorted from them (not recorded which). The chain joins TRBV2 to TRBJ2-1; TRBD2 might be the D gene, on 6 matching bases. The CDR3 region reads CANKKLAGGDNEQFF. The bases read TGTGCTAACAAAAAACTAGCAGGAGGCGACAATGAGCAGTTCTTC.